This T cell receptor (beta chain) was profiled in a study of blood T cell repertoires in COVID-19. Study summary: Samples representing acute and convalescent COVID-19 were sourced from the United States, Italy and Spain. The cDNA or gDNA used as material had been derived from T cells, B-cell-depleted T cells, or PBMCs.

Authors' data handling: Estimation of nucleated cell counts relied on the amplification of reference gene primers. The protocol was immunoSEQ multiplex PCR, while the TCRdb copy is restricted to in-frame clones and leaves out a portion. The V and J calls and clone size come from that table; D and trimming were worked out from the DNA. The table shows about 200,000 clones, with about 84% occurring only once. Germline V lookup: CDR1 SGHNT, CDR2 YYREEE (reference sequence). The length of the CDR3 is 16 residues. V shed 1 base and J 3 bases; nucleotides not matched to a gene: 6. One Seattle source followed patients from active infection through their disease course.

The TCR originated in a woman of 80 years or more with COVID-19, enrolled during active disease. The specimen was peripheral blood. The chain employs TRBV5-4 and TRBJ2-7, with 11 bases matching TRBD2. In DNA form, the CDR3 reads TGTGCCAGCAGCTTGTCCGGGACTAGCGGATTCTACGAGCAGTACTTC. Translation gives CASSLSGTSGFYEQYF.